The 13 T cell receptor beta chains presented below share a single source sample, sequenced in a study of blood T cell repertoires in COVID-19. Assay: immunoSEQ multiplex PCR; the TCRdb copy retains only in-frame clones and omits some. Found here are 150,000 to 200,000 clones, about 86% of them singletons; the top ten hold 10%. Source material: peripheral blood. These receptors originate from a woman aged 70-85 years with COVID-19, enrolled during active disease.

The chain has TRBV6-5 and TRBJ2-7, with 7 bases fitting TRBD2. Trimming removed 6 bases from V and 5 bases from J; junction bases left unmatched: 7. Germline V gene sequence: CDR1 MNHEY, CDR2 SVGAGI. The CDR3 length is 13 residues. For the CDR3, the DNA is TGTGCCAGCAGAGAGACTAGCATCCACGAGCAGTACTTC. It translates to CASRETSIHEQYF.

The V call is TRBV28, the J call TRBJ1-2; the D gene is possibly TRBD1 (6 bases). The CDR3 has 15 residues. Germline values: CDR1 MDHEN, CDR2 SYDVKM. The ends were cut back, 6 bases at V and 7 bases at J, with 21 bases in the middle. The chain's CDR3 is CASRRSVRGRGGYTF. CDR3 DNA sequence: TGTGCCAGCAGGCGAAGCGTCAGGGGAAGGGGTGGCTACACCTTC.

The chain links TRBV28 to TRBJ1-5, with no clear D. Trimming removed 7 bases at V and 3 bases at J, with 7 bases between. In germline, CDR1 is MDHEN, CDR2 SYDVKM. The CDR3 runs to 12 residues. Here the CDR3 DNA reads TGTGCCAGCAAGGAGGACAATCAGCCCCAGCATTTT. Translating gives CASKEDNQPQHF. The full variable domain, with the rest looked up from reference TRBV28 and TRBJ1-5, is DVKVTQSSRYLVKRTGEKVFLECVQDMDHENMFWYRQDPGLGLRLIYFSYDVKMKEKGDIPEGYSVSREKKERFSLILESASTNQTSMYLCASKEDNQPQHFGDGTRLSIL.

For this clone: The junction differs from germline at one of its ends, possibly a read error. The rearrangement uses TRBV7-7 and TRBJ2-1; D gene unclear. Germline V CDR1 and CDR2: SSHAT, FNYEAQ (reference sequence). CDR3 length: 15 residues. The CDR3 nucleotides read TGTGCTAGCAGCTCTTCACAGAGCTCCTACAATGAGCAGTTCTTC. It is translated as CASSSSQSSYNEQFF.

The gene calls are TRBV10-3 and TRBJ1-6, with D perhaps matching TRBD1 (6 bases). Germline CDR1 and CDR2: ENHRY and SYGVKD. This CDR3 spans 13 amino acids. V was cut by 6 bases and J by 8 bases, with 11 bases left in between. Here the CDR3 reads CAISLQGDSPLHF. CDR3 DNA sequence: TGTGCCATCAGCCTACAGGGAGATTCACCCCTCCACTTT.

The chain recombines TRBV3-1 (or the pseudogene TRBV3-2) with TRBJ2-3, with 15 bases lining up with TRBD2. Trimming removed 2 bases from V and 2 bases from J; junction bases left unmatched: 8. The CDR3 extends over 19 amino acids. Germline assignment: CDR1 LGHDT and CDR2 YNNKEL (reference sequence). The CDR3 spells CASSQNPGLAGGFTDTQYF. In DNA, the CDR3 is TGTGCCAGCAGCCAAAACCCGGGACTAGCGGGGGGTTTCACAGATACGCAGTATTTT.

The chain has TRBV5-5 and TRBJ2-1; D may be TRBD2 (6 bases). The V end lost 0 bases, the J end lost 9 bases, and 10 bases lay between the germline ends. Looked up from germline, CDR1 is SGHKS and CDR2 is YYEKEE (reference sequence). This CDR3 is built from 13 residues. CDR3 sequence reads: CASSLGGALEQFF. CDR3 DNA sequence: TGTGCCAGCAGCTTGGGCGGGGCTCTTGAGCAGTTCTTC.

The rearrangement links TRBV19 to TRBJ1-4, with TRBD1 as a possible D gene (6 bases). V gave up 4 bases and J gave up 6 bases, with 12 bases separating them. The CDR3 contains 14 residues. Germline assignment: CDR1 LNHDA and CDR2 SQIVND (reference sequence). The DNA of the CDR3 is TGTGCCAGTAGTAAGCCAGGGGAAGATGAAAAACTGTTTTTT. It is translated as CASSKPGEDEKLFF.

The V and J genes are TRBV24-1 and TRBJ1-5; 8 bases are shared with TRBD1. Germline V lookup: CDR1 KGHDR, CDR2 SFDVKD. Trimming at V came to 4 bases and at J to 1 base, leaving 5 bases not matched to a gene. This CDR3 has 16 amino acids. The CDR3 sequence: CATSDHRGKSNQPQHF. CDR3 bases: TGTGCCACCAGTGACCACAGGGGGAAAAGCAATCAGCCCCAGCATTTT.

The chain recombines TRBV7-3 with TRBJ2-1; TRBD2 aligns across 10 bases. Per germline, CDR1 SGHTA and CDR2 FQGTGA. The V segment lost 2 bases and the J segment 7 bases; nucleotides outside the gene matches: 11. The CDR3 has 17 amino acids. CDR3 coding DNA: TGTGCCAGCAGCTTACGAGCGGGGGGGCCCCTGGGGAATGAGCAGTTCTTC. Its translation is CASSLRAGGPLGNEQFF. Based on the CDR3 plus reference TRBV7-3 and TRBJ2-1, the full variable domain is GAGVSQTPSNKVTEKGKYVELRCDPISGHTALYWYRQSLGQGPEFLIYFQGTGAADDSGLPNDRFFAVRPEGSVSTLKIQRTERGDSAVYLCASSLRAGGPLGNEQFFGPGTRLTVL.

This clone was counted only a few times. V usage is TRBV11-3 and J usage is TRBJ1-2; 10 bases map to TRBD1. The CDR3 length is 14 residues. V shed 9 bases and J 4 bases; nucleotides not matched to a gene: 8. CDR1 is SGHNT, CDR2 YENEEA, per germline. The CDR3 spells CASETGGLCYGYTF. CDR3 in DNA: TGTGCCAGTGAGACAGGGGGCCTTTGCTATGGCTACACCTTC.

There are a few counts of this clone. Here the CDR3 DNA reads TGTGCCAGCAGCCCAGGGGCGAACTATGGCTACACCTTC. Protein: CASSPGANYGYTF. This sequence joins TRBV6-5 and TRBJ1-2; D might be TRBD1 (6 bases). CDR1 MNHEY and CDR2 SVGAGI come from the germline V gene. The ends were cut back, 6 bases at V and 2 bases at J, with 10 bases in the middle. This CDR3 has 13 amino acids.

The gene calls are TRBV19 and TRBJ1-1, with TRBD1 as a possible D gene (5 bases). The V gene lost 3 bases and the J gene lost 0 bases, with 14 bases spanning the gap. The CDR3 has 16 residues. CDR1 LNHDA and CDR2 SQIVND come from the germline V gene (reference sequence). The CDR3 region is CASSIDSTVVNTEAFF. In DNA form, the CDR3 reads TGTGCCAGTAGTATCGACAGCACAGTTGTGAACACTGAAGCTTTCTTT.